Presented here are 21 T cell receptor beta chains from one specimen sequenced in a study of cytomegalovirus exposure and HLA in healthy donors. Primers for the PCR totalled 60 Vbeta and 13 Jbeta. Produced via immunoSEQ multiplex PCR; TCRdb's table is partial and in-frame only. The data contain fewer than 200,000 clones, more than 60% of them singletons. The source material was PBMCs. These receptors all come from a man aged 40-55 years in good health and CMV-seronegative.

This chain links TRBV6-5 with TRBJ2-7; the match to TRBD1 covers 8 bases. Unmatched junction bases numbered 5, after V lost 6 bases and J lost 4 bases. Germline V CDR1 and CDR2: MNHEY, SVGAGI. The CDR3 runs to 13 residues. The CDR3 is CASSQGARYEQYF. The CDR3 DNA follows: TGTGCCAGCAGCCAGGGGGCGCGGTACGAGCAGTACTTC.

This clone was counted a single time. The rearrangement uses TRBV5-1 and TRBJ1-2; 7 bases line up with TRBD1. CDR1 is SGHRS, CDR2 YFSETQ, per germline. J was trimmed by 4 bases and V by 4 bases; bases with no gene match: 10. The CDR3 contains 15 residues. The CDR3 region is CASSPSRDSVYGYTF. The CDR3 DNA reads TGCGCCAGCAGCCCGTCCCGGGACAGTGTCTATGGCTACACCTTC. The complete variable domain, with remaining parts taken from reference TRBV5-1 and TRBJ1-2, reads KAGVTQTPRYLIKTRGQQVTLSCSPISGHRSVSWYQQTPGQGLQFLFEYFSETQRNKGNFPGRFSGRQFSNSRSEMNVSTLELGDSALYLCASSPSRDSVYGYTFGSGTRLTVV.

This chain links TRBV29-1 with TRBJ2-7, with 9 nucleotides matching TRBD1. Germline CDR1 is SQVTM and CDR2 is ANQGSEA. The CDR3 is 13 amino acids. V shed 4 bases, J shed 3 bases, and the junction held 4 bases outside the gene matches. Written as DNA, the CDR3 is TGCAGCGTTGCCGGGACAGGGTTCTACGAGCAGTACTTC. Protein product: CSVAGTGFYEQYF.

The chain has TRBV10-1 and TRBJ2-7; unclear D gene. Germline loops: CDR1 WNHNN, CDR2 SYGVQD (reference sequence). This CDR3 is built from 11 residues. The ends were cut back, 3 bases at V and 3 bases at J, with 3 bases in the middle. CDR3 coding DNA: TGCGCCAGCAGTGACAGCTACGAGCAGTACTTC. Its protein is CASSDSYEQYF.

This clone was counted once. The gene calls are TRBV19 and TRBJ1-1; TRBD1 aligns across 8 bases. Germline lookup yields CDR1 LNHDA and CDR2 SQIVND (reference sequence). The V segment lost 6 bases and the J segment 11 bases; nucleotides outside the gene matches: 5. The CDR3 contains 11 residues. CDR3 sequence (DNA): TGTGCCAGTAGGGACAGGGTGTTTGCTTTCTTT. Amino acids: CASRDRVFAFF.

With respect to this clone: Other DNA sequences in this sample translate to the same CDR3. The chain is built from TRBV7-2 and TRBJ1-5; unclear D gene. The CDR3 loop spans 15 amino acids. V was shortened by 1 base and J by 1 base, with 8 bases between the two germline ends. Germline V gene lookup returns CDR1 SGHTA and CDR2 FQGNSA. The CDR3, as DNA: TGTGCCAGCAGCTTAGTCGCGGGAAGCAATCAGCCCCAGCATTTT. This sequence encodes CASSLVAGSNQPQHF.

This clone was observed a single time. V usage is TRBV19 and J usage is TRBJ1-4; D might be TRBD1 (5 bases). The CDR3 is made up of 13 amino acids. Trimming removed 10 bases from V and 8 bases from J, with 17 bases in between. Germline V CDR1 and CDR2: LNHDA, SQIVND (reference sequence). CDR3 residues: CATGGMGLEKLFF. Here the CDR3 DNA reads TGTGCCACCGGCGGAATGGGGCTGGAAAAACTGTTTTTT.

This chain connects TRBV7-9 to TRBJ1-3, with 11 nucleotides matching TRBD1. Germline CDR1 reads SEHNR; CDR2 reads FQNEAQ (reference sequence). Trimming took 5 bases from V and 7 from J; bases not matched to a gene: 7. The CDR3 extends over 15 amino acids. CDR3 bases: TGTGCCAGCAGCCCCGGACAGGGGGCAGGGAACACCATATATTTT. This encodes CASSPGQGAGNTIYF.

V gene TRBV29-1 combines with J gene TRBJ2-7, with TRBD1 as a possible D gene (7 bases). Trimming pared 3 bases from V and 5 bases from J, leaving 23 bases between. CDR3 length: 16 amino acids. CDR1 and CDR2 from the germline V gene are SQVTM and ANQGSEA. The CDR3: CSVDTAGVRGADEQYF. The CDR3, as DNA: TGCAGCGTTGACACAGCTGGCGTCAGGGGGGCGGACGAGCAGTACTTC.

This clone was picked up a small number of times. Here the CDR3 reads CASATSSGTEAFF. The CDR3 nucleotides read TGTGCCAGCGCCACAAGTTCGGGCACTGAAGCTTTCTTT. The chain has TRBV19 and TRBJ1-1; no clear D gene. CDR1 LNHDA and CDR2 SQIVND come from the germline V gene (reference sequence). The CDR3 sequence is 13 residues long. V shed 9 bases and J shed 4 bases, with 15 bases lying between them.

The table lists this clone with a few counts. The gene calls are TRBV6-6 and TRBJ2-1; no reliable D call. This CDR3 comprises 13 residues. Trimming shortened V by 0 bases and J by 13 bases, and 13 bases separated the two germline ends. Germline assignment: CDR1 MNHNY and CDR2 SVGAGI (reference sequence). For the CDR3, the DNA is TGTGCCAGCAGTTACTCGAGGTCAACGTCTCAGTTCTTC. This sequence encodes CASSYSRSTSQFF.

This CDR3 is CASRSPDLNGYTF. The CDR3 DNA follows: TGCGCCAGCAGAAGTCCAGACTTGAATGGCTACACCTTC. This chain uses TRBV23-1 with TRBJ1-2, with D hard to call. TRBV23-1 is annotated as an ORF whose role is uncertain. The CDR3 loop spans 13 amino acids. V gave up 6 bases and J gave up 6 bases, with 14 bases separating them.

Of note for this clone: Given the absence of the conserved phenylalanine or tryptophan at the CDR3 end, a read error is likely. The DNA is omitted, as the CDR3 cannot be located on it reliably, and the CDR3 follows TCRdb's listing. V gene TRBV6-6 combines with J gene TRBJ1-1. The CDR3 sequence runs 12 residues, both termini included. Germline V gives CDR1 MNHNY, CDR2 SVGAGI (reference sequence). The CDR3 sequence: CASYLDFTHFFY.

CDR3 region: CASSEQGYSGNTIYF. CDR3 bases: TGTGCCAGCAGCGAACAGGGCTACTCTGGAAACACCATATATTTT. This chain connects TRBV9 to TRBJ1-3; D might be TRBD1 (6 bases). This CDR3 has 15 amino acids. Germline loops: CDR1 SGDLS, CDR2 YYNGEE. V was clipped by 3 bases and J by 0 bases, with 10 bases between them.

The rearrangement uses TRBV7-2 and TRBJ1-5; TRBD1 might be the D (5 bases). V was pared by 2 bases and J by 6 bases, with 14 bases between. The CDR3 length is 15 residues. Germline loops: CDR1 SGHTA, CDR2 FQGNSA. CDR3: CASSLSGGGSQPQHF. The CDR3, as DNA: TGTGCCAGCAGCTTATCGGGGGGTGGAAGTCAGCCCCAGCATTTT. Drawing the rest from reference TRBV7-2 and TRBJ1-5, the complete variable domain is GAGVSQSPSNKVTEKGKDVELRCDPISGHTALYWYRQSLGQGLEFLIYFQGNSAPDKSGLPSDRFSAERTGGSVSTLTIQRTQQEDSAVYLCASSLSGGGSQPQHFGDGTRLSIL.

V and J are TRBV5-1 and TRBJ1-1, with unresolved D. This CDR3 has 13 residues. V gave up 0 bases and J gave up 8 bases, with 11 bases separating them. Looked up from germline, CDR1 is SGHRS and CDR2 is YFSETQ. CDR3 DNA: TGCGCCAGCAGCTTGGTCTGGGAGTCAGAAGCTTTCTTT. Translation: CASSLVWESEAFF.

The chain couples TRBV27 to TRBJ2-7; the D gene is possibly TRBD2 (6 bases). From germline, CDR1 is MNHEY and CDR2 SMNVEV (reference sequence). The germline V and J ends were trimmed by 6 bases and 3 bases, with 6 bases remaining between them. The CDR3 is made up of 11 amino acids. The CDR3 protein is CASREGYEQYF. The CDR3 DNA reads as TGTGCCAGCAGGGAGGGCTACGAGCAGTACTTC.

The sample holds a few counts of this clone. The chain's CDR3 is CASTDSSSYEQYF. The CDR3 DNA sequence: TGTGCCAGCACCGACTCTAGCTCCTACGAGCAGTACTTC. The chain couples TRBV28 to TRBJ2-7; D remains unclear. The CDR3 sequence is 13 residues long. CDR1 and CDR2 from the germline V gene are MDHEN and SYDVKM. Trimming left V 7 bases short and J 0 bases short, with 10 bases between.

The CDR3 nucleotides are TGTGCCAGCAGTTTATGGGCGGCGGGACCGGGTGTGGACGAGCAGTACTTC. Protein: CASSLWAAGPGVDEQYF. The chain couples TRBV27 to TRBJ2-7, with TRBD2 as a possible D gene (6 bases). Germline V gene data show CDR1 as MNHEY and CDR2 as SMNVEV (reference sequence). This CDR3 is built from 17 residues. Trimming removed 1 base from V and 5 bases from J, with 21 bases in between.

This chain links TRBV27 with TRBJ1-6; 8 nucleotides agree with TRBD1. Germline V gene data show CDR1 as MNHEY and CDR2 as SMNVEV (reference sequence). The CDR3 has 13 amino acids. The trim removed 6 bases at V and 11 bases at J, leaving 6 bases unmatched. CDR3 in amino acids: CASSPRTGTPLHF. DNA of the CDR3: TGTGCCAGCAGCCCTAGGACAGGGACACCCCTCCACTTT.

V and J are TRBV6-5 and TRBJ2-7, with TRBD2 as a possible D gene (6 bases). The CDR3 has 14 amino acids. The germline V gene has CDR1 MNHEY and CDR2 SVGAGI. V was trimmed by 0 bases and J by 5 bases, leaving 11 bases between them. CDR3 region: CASSYSGGFNEQYF. For the CDR3, the DNA is TGTGCCAGCAGTTACTCTGGGGGGTTCAACGAGCAGTACTTC.